This T cell receptor beta chain was obtained from a study of T cell repertoires in cytomegalovirus infection. TCRdb re-derived calls from the reads in MiXCR, one entry per CDR3 protein. This table has about 260,000 distinct CDR3 sequences, roughly 13% appearing once. The sequence was collected from a human donor in good health (CMV status not recorded). Some clones in this sample may be carry-over from other donors' samples. The specimen was PBMCs.

CDR3 DNA sequence: TGTGCCAGCAGCTTATTTCCATTGATTAGTAGCGGCTCCTACAATGAGCAGTTCTTC. This translates into CASSLFPLISSGSYNEQFF. The gene calls are TRBV5-4 and TRBJ2-1; possibly TRBD2 for D (6 bases). Trimming took 2 bases from V and 0 from J, leaving 21 bases between them. The CDR3 is 19 residues long. Per germline, CDR1 SGHNT and CDR2 YYREEE (reference sequence).